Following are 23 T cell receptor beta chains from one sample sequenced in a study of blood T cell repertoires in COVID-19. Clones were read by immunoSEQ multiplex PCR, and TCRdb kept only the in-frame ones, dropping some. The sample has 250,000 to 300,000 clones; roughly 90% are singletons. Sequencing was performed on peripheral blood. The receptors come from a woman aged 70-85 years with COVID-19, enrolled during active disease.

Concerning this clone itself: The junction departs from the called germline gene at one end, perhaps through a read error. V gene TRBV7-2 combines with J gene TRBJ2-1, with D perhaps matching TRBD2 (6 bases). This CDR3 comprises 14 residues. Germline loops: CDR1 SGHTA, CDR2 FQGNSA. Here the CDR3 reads CASNLGAGYNEQFF. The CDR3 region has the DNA TGTGCCAGCAACTTAGGTGCGGGATACAATGAGCAGTTCTTC.

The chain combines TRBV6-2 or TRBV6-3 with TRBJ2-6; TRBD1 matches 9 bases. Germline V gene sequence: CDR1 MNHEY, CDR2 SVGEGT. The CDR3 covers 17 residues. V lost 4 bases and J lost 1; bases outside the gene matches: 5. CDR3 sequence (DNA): TGTGCCAGCAGTTCCGGGACAGGGCTTTCTGGGGCCAACGTCCTGACTTTC. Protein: CASSSGTGLSGANVLTF.

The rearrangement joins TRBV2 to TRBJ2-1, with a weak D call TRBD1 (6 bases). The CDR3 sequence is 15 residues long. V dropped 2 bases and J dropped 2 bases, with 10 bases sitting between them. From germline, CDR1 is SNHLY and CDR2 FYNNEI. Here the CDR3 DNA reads TGTGCCAGCAGTGAACAGGGGCCCCCCTACAATGAGCAGTTCTTC. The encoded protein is CASSEQGPPYNEQFF.

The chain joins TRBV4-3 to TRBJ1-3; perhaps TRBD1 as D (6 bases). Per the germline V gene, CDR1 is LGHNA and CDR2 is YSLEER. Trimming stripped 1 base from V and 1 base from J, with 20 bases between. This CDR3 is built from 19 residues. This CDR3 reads CASSQARRWGGLSGNTIYF. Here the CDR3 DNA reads TGCGCCAGCAGCCAAGCCAGGAGGTGGGGGGGCTTATCTGGAAACACCATATATTTT.

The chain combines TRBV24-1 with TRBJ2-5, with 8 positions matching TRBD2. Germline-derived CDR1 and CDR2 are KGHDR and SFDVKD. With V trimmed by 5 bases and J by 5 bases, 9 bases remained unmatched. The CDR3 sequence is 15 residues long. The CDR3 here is CATSVPGLGGETQYF. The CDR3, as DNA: TGTGCCACCAGTGTCCCGGGACTAGGGGGGGAGACCCAGTACTTC.

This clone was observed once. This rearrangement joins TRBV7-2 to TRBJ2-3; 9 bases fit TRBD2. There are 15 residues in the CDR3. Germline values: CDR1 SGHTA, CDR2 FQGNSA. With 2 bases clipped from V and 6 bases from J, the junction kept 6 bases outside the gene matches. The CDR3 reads CASSLSLTSGDTQYF. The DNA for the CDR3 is TGTGCCAGCAGCTTATCCCTCACTAGCGGGGATACGCAGTATTTT.

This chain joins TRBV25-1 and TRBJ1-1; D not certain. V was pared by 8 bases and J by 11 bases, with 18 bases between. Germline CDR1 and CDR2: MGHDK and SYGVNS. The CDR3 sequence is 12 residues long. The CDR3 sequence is CASGRTGGRAFF. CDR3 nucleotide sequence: TGTGCCAGCGGGAGAACGGGAGGGAGGGCTTTCTTT.

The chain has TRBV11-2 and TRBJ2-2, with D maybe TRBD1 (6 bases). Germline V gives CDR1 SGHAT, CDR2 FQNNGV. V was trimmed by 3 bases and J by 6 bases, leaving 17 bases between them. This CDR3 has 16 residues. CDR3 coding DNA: TGTGCCAGCAGCTTGTTAAGGGGGTTCGGGGCCGGGGAGCTGTTTTTT. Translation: CASSLLRGFGAGELFF.

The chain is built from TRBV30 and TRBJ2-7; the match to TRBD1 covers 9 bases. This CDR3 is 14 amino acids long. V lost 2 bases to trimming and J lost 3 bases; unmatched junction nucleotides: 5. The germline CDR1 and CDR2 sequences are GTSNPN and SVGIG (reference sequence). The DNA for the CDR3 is TGTGCCTGGAGTACGGGACAGGGACACTACGAGCAGTACTTC. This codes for CAWSTGQGHYEQYF.

CDR3 loop: CASKRTSNTDTQYF. In nucleotides, the CDR3 is TGTGCCAGCAAGCGGACTAGCAATACCGATACGCAGTATTTT. V gene TRBV2 combines with J gene TRBJ2-3, with TRBD2 identical over 8 bases. The germline V gene has CDR1 SNHLY and CDR2 FYNNEI. Losses at the gene ends were 7 bases for V and 6 bases for J; bases not matched to a gene: 9. This CDR3 is 14 amino acids long.

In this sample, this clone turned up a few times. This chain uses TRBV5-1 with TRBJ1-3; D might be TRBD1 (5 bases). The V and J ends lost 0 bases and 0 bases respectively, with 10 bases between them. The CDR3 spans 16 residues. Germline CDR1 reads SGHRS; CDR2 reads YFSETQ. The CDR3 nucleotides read TGCGCCAGCAGCTTGGTGATTCAGGGCTCTGGAAACACCATATATTTT. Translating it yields CASSLVIQGSGNTIYF.

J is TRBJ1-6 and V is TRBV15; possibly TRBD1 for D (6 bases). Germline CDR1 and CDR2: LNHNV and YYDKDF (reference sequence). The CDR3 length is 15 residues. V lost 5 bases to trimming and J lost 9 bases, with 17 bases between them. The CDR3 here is CATSWGGLVGSPLHF. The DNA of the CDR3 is TGTGCCACCAGCTGGGGGGGGCTGGTGGGTTCACCCCTCCACTTT.

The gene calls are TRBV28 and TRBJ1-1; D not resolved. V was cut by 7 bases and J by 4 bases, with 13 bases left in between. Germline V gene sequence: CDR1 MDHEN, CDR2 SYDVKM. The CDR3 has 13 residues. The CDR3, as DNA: TGTGCCAGCACCACCCCCCTGAGCACTGAAGCTTTCTTT. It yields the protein CASTTPLSTEAFF.

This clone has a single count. The chain's CDR3 is CASSQAEGQGAITEAFF. The CDR3 nucleotides read TGTGCCAGCAGCCAAGCGGAAGGCCAGGGGGCTATCACTGAAGCTTTCTTT. V is TRBV14 and J is TRBJ1-1, with 8 bases aligning to TRBD1. There are 17 residues in the CDR3. The junction had 11 bases not matched to a gene; V was cut back by 1 base and J by 4 bases. Germline CDR1 and CDR2: SGHDN and FVKESK.

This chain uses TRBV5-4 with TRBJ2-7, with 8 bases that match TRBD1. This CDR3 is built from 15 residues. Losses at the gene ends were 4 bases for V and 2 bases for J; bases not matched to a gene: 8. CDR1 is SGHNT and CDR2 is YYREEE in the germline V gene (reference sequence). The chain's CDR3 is CASSEGQGRPYEQYF. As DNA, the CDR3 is TGTGCCAGCAGCGAAGGACAGGGCCGCCCCTACGAGCAGTACTTC.

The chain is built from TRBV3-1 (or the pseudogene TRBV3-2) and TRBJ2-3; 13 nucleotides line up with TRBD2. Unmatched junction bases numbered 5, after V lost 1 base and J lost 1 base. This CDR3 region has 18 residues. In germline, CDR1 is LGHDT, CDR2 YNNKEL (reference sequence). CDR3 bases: TGTGCCAGCAGCCAAGTTATAACTAGCGGGGGGGGCACAGATACGCAGTATTTT. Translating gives CASSQVITSGGGTDTQYF.

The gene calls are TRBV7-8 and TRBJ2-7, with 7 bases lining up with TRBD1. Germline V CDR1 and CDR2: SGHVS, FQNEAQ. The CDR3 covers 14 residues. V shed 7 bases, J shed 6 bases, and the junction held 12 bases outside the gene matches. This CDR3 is CASNRAGGSGEQYF. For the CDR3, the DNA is TGTGCCAGCAACCGAGCAGGGGGATCGGGCGAGCAGTACTTC.

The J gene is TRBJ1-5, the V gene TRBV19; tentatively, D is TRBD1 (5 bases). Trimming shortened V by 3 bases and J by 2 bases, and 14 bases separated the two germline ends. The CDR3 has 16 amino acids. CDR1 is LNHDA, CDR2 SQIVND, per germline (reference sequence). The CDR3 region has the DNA TGTGCCAGTAGTATGGTCACAGGAACCGGCAATCAGCCCCAGCATTTT. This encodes CASSMVTGTGNQPQHF.

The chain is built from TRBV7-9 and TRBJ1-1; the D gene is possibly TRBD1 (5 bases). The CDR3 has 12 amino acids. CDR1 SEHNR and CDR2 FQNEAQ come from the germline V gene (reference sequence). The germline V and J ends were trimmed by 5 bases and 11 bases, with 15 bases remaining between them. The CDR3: CASSRDQGSAFF. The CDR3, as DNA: TGTGCCAGCAGCAGGGATCAGGGATCGGCTTTCTTT.

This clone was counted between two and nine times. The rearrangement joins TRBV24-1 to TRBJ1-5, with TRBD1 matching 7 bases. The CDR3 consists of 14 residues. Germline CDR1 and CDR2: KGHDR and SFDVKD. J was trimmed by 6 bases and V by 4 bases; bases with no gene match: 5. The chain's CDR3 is CATSEAGGRQPQHF. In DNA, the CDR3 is TGTGCCACCAGTGAGGCAGGGGGGCGTCAGCCCCAGCATTTT.

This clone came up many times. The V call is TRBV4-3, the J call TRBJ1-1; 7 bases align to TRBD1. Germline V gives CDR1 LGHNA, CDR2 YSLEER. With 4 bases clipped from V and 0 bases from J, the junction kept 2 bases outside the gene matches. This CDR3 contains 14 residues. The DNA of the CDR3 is TGCGCCAGCAGCCTGGACAGGTTGAACACTGAAGCTTTCTTT. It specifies CASSLDRLNTEAFF.

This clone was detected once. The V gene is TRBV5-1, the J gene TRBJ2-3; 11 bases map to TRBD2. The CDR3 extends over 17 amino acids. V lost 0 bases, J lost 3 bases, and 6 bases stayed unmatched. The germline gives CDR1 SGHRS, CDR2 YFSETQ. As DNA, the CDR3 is TGCGCCAGCAGCTTGGGACTAGCGGGGTTTCTAACAGATACGCAGTATTTT. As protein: CASSLGLAGFLTDTQYF.

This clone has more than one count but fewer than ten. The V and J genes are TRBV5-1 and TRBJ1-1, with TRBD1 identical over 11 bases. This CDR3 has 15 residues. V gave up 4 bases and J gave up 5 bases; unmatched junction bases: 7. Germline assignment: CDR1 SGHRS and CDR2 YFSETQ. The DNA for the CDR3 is TGCGCCAGCAGCGAAAGGACAGGGGGCAGAACTGAAGCTTTCTTT. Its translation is CASSERTGGRTEAFF.